The rows below give T cell receptor beta chains drawn from one sample of a study of cytomegalovirus exposure and HLA in healthy donors. TCRdb's table, derived via immunoSEQ multiplex PCR, lists solely in-frame clones and lacks some. The sample shows around 140,000 clones, approximately 80% of them seen only once. Material for sequencing was PBMCs. Receptors originate from a female donor in good health and CMV-seronegative. The CDR3 runs from the conserved cysteine through the conserved F or W. A D gene is named only where the DNA matches it firmly. The size entry is marked missing in some rows and otherwise reads once, few, many or a size class.

D: TRBD1
size: .
V: TRBV5-1
J: TRBJ1-3
CDR3: CASSLGQGGGNTIYF
DNA: TGCGCCAGCAGCTTGGGACAGGGAGGCGGAAACACCATATATTTT

D: TRBD1
size: .
V: TRBV19
J: TRBJ1-1
CDR3: CASSTRLDRGKLYEAFF
DNA: TGTGCCAGTAGTACCCGGCTCGACAGGGGGAAATTATATGAAGCTTTCTTT

D: TRBD2
size: .
V: TRBV27
J: TRBJ2-3
CDR3: CASSLTSGGDTQYF
DNA: TGTGCCAGCAGTCTTACTAGCGGGGGAGATACGCAGTATTTT

D: .
size: .
V: TRBV28
J: TRBJ1-3
CDR3: CASTTKVVSGNTIYF
DNA: TGTGCCAGCACCACTAAGGTAGTTTCTGGAAACACCATATATTTT

D: TRBD1
size: once
V: TRBV14
J: TRBJ2-5
CDR3: CASSRPSGGETQYF
DNA: TGTGCCAGCAGCCGGCCGTCAGGGGGTGAGACCCAGTACTTC

D: TRBD2
size: .
V: TRBV9
J: TRBJ2-1
CDR3: CASSVDSGSYNEQFF
DNA: TGTGCCAGCAGCGTAGACAGCGGGAGTTACAATGAGCAGTTCTTC

D: TRBD1
size: .
V: TRBV6-1
J: TRBJ2-7
CDR3: CASSELRTGGDEQYF
DNA: TGTGCCAGCAGTGAATTGAGGACAGGGGGAGACGAGCAGTACTTC

D: .
size: .
V: TRBV5-4
J: TRBJ2-3
CDR3: CASSLGAVTSTDTQYF
DNA: TGTGCCAGCAGCCTGGGGGCAGTAACTAGCACAGATACGCAGTATTTT

D: TRBD2
size: .
V: TRBV28
J: TRBJ2-7
CDR3: CASSLSSTGGTHEQYF
DNA: TGTGCCAGCAGTTTAAGCTCTACGGGAGGCACCCACGAGCAGTACTTC

D: .
size: .
V: TRBV5-1
J: TRBJ2-7
CDR3: CASSQSGTKYEQYF
DNA: TGCGCCAGCAGCCAATCCGGGACAAAATACGAGCAGTACTTC

D: TRBD1
size: .
V: TRBV29-1
J: TRBJ1-1
CDR3: CSVGDSSNTEAFF
DNA: TGCAGCGTTGGGGACAGCTCCAACACTGAAGCTTTCTTT

D: .
size: .
V: TRBV15
J: TRBJ1-3
CDR3: CATSNLVGSGNTIYF
DNA: TGTGCCACCAGCAACCTGGTCGGGTCTGGAAACACCATATATTTT

D: .
size: once
V: TRBV7-9
J: TRBJ2-1
CDR3: CASSLGAQHNEQFF
DNA: TGTGCCAGCAGCTTAGGGGCACAGCACAATGAGCAGTTCTTC

D: TRBD2
size: few
V: TRBV19
J: TRBJ2-7
CDR3: CASSGRGYEQYF
DNA: TGTGCCAGTAGTGGGAGGGGCTACGAGCAGTACTTC

D: .
size: .
V: TRBV4-1
J: TRBJ2-5
CDR3: CASSQSVGPMAGTQYF
DNA: TGCGCCAGCAGCCAATCGGTGGGCCCCATGGCCGGGACCCAGTACTTC

D: .
size: .
V: TRBV6-5
J: TRBJ2-1
CDR3: CASSWPGSDEQFF
DNA: TGTGCCAGCAGTTGGCCTGGTAGCGATGAGCAGTTCTTC

D: TRBD2
size: .
V: TRBV4-2
J: TRBJ2-1
CDR3: CASSQDLAGVPFF
DNA: TGTGCCAGCAGCCAAGATCTAGCGGGAGTCCCGTTCTTC

D: .
size: .
V: TRBV6-6
J: TRBJ1-1
CDR3: CASRGGAGAFF
DNA: TGTGCCAGCAGGGGCGGGGCGGGAGCTTTCTTT

D: TRBD1
size: .
V: TRBV18
J: TRBJ2-7
CDR3: CASSAGQGSEQYF
DNA: TGTGCCAGCTCAGCTGGACAGGGGAGCGAGCAGTACTTC

D: TRBD1
size: few
V: TRBV2
J: TRBJ2-5
CDR3: CATMDRGQETQYF
DNA: TGTGCCACCATGGACAGGGGCCAAGAGACCCAGTACTTC

D: .
size: .
V: TRBV5-4
J: TRBJ1-1
CDR3: CASRIGQSGSTEAFF
DNA: TGTGCCAGCAGAATAGGACAGAGTGGCTCGACTGAAGCTTTCTTT

D: .
size: few
V: TRBV7-6
J: TRBJ2-7
CDR3: CASSLGGGPWDEQYF
DNA: TGTGCCAGCAGCTTAGGCGGGGGCCCCTGGGACGAGCAGTACTTC